This TCR beta chain was profiled in a study of T cell responses to AZD1222 COVID-19 vaccine. Looked up from germline, CDR1 is SGDLS and CDR2 is YYNGEE. V was cut by 3 bases and J by 5 bases, with 8 bases left in between. The CDR3 is made up of 12 amino acids. The data were produced by immunoSEQ multiplex PCR, yet TCRdb's version contains in-frame clones alone and is incomplete. This sample has around 150,000 clones, with about 93% found just once. The sample in question was peripheral blood, obtained 28 days after the second AZD1222 dose. The receptor was isolated from an adult who received the AZD1222 COVID-19 vaccine. The J gene is TRBJ1-1, the V gene TRBV9; no reliable D call. The chain's CDR3 is CASSAGGTEAFF. Written as DNA, the CDR3 is TGTGCCAGCAGCGCGGGCGGGACTGAAGCTTTCTTT.